The clone carrying this T cell receptor (beta chain) was recorded at least ten times. Its antigen is currently unknown. This entry belongs to a study of T-cell memory formation after mild COVID-19. Constant-segment primers served in 5'RACE that generated TCR alpha and TCR beta cDNA libraries bearing sample barcodes and UMIs. In TCRdb, the 5' RACE reads were re-called with MiXCR into one record per CDR3 protein. The data contain around 340,000 distinct CDR3 sequences, under 15% of them seen just once; the ten biggest clones take up about 20%. Findings and caveats of the study: Memory from before infection featured some responding clones, which suggests cross-reactive memory joined. Clones shrinking between day 15 and 85 showed a balanced CD4/CD8 split, and those that grew later tilted toward CD4+.

The receptor was derived from a man aged 18-30 years who had mild COVID-19 (a few samples of this study predate the infection). Cell type and time point are not known. Sample: PBMCs or a T cell subset sorted from them (not recorded which).

This chain's CDR3 is CASSSEREETQYF. The DNA of the CDR3 is TGCGCCAGCAGCTCGGAGCGGGAAGAGACCCAGTACTTC. The chain has TRBV5-1 and TRBJ2-5; a weak D match, TRBD2 (6 bases). The V gene's germline CDR1 is SGHRS and CDR2 YFSETQ. The CDR3 extends over 13 amino acids. Trimming left V 3 bases short and J 3 bases short, with 9 bases between.